This entry describes one T cell receptor beta chain. Its matching antigen is unknown. This entry belongs to a study of graft-versus-host responses after intestinal transplantation. The CDR3 loop spans 16 amino acids. The V and J ends lost 3 bases and 3 bases respectively, with 14 bases between them. Germline loops: CDR1 SNHLY, CDR2 FYNNEI. The method was immunoSEQ multiplex PCR; TCRdb's version includes in-frame clones alone and lacks a portion of them. Of around 110,000 clones listed, roughly nine tenths are singletons. The TCR originated in a human donor who received an intestinal transplant. This specimen was unstimulated CD4+ T cells sorted from spleen or lymph node cells, taken before intestinal transplant. The chain has TRBV2 and TRBJ2-2, with D perhaps TRBD2 (5 bases). DNA of the CDR3: TGTGCCAGCAGTGATCGTAGTGGCGGGCACACCGGGGAGCTGTTTTTT. This encodes CASSDRSGGHTGELFF.